The clone carrying this T cell receptor (beta chain) was counted ten times or more. This entry belongs to a study of chronic HIV infection and antiretroviral therapy. TCRdb reanalysed the 5' RACE reads using MiXCR and keeps one entry per CDR3 protein. The profile shows tens of thousands of distinct CDR3 sequences, about 7.4% of them singletons. The sequenced sample consisted of peripheral blood. The receptor was derived from an adult who had HIV and had not received antiretroviral therapy, or was an uninfected healthy control (not recorded which).

CDR3 nucleotides: TGTGCCAGCAGCTTCCCAGGGGGCGGAACTGAAGCTTTCTTT. It specifies CASSFPGGGTEAFF. The chain combines TRBV5-8 with TRBJ1-1; TRBD1 matches at 8 bases. In germline, CDR1 is SGHTS, CDR2 YDEGEE. V lost 2 bases, J lost 5 bases, and 5 bases stayed unmatched. CDR3 length: 14 residues.